The 22 T cell receptor beta chains listed next were all sequenced from one sample in a study of blood T cell repertoires in COVID-19. Assay: immunoSEQ multiplex PCR; the TCRdb copy retains only in-frame clones and omits some. The table lists over 450,000 clones, about 88% of them singletons. Sequenced input: peripheral blood. The source of these receptors is a man between 18 and 29 years old with COVID-19, enrolled during active disease.

The chain has TRBV6-6 and TRBJ2-2, with TRBD1 identical over 7 bases. V was clipped by 6 bases and J by 5 bases; unmatched bases: 6. The length of the CDR3 is 14 residues. Germline-derived CDR1 and CDR2 are MNHNY and SVGAGI (reference sequence). Here the CDR3 reads CASSPDRRTGELFF. CDR3 DNA sequence: TGTGCCAGCAGCCCGGACAGGAGAACCGGGGAGCTGTTTTTT.

The chain is built from TRBV3-1 (or the pseudogene TRBV3-2) and TRBJ1-6; D uncertain. In germline, CDR1 is LGHDT, CDR2 YNNKEL (reference sequence). V was pared by 6 bases and J by 8 bases, with 20 bases between. The CDR3 is 16 amino acids. The CDR3 region is CASRRSTTLYDSPLHF. CDR3 bases: TGTGCCAGCAGGCGTTCGACTACGTTGTATGATTCACCCCTCCACTTT.

V gene TRBV5-1 combines with J gene TRBJ1-1; perhaps TRBD1 as D (5 bases). Trimming removed 2 bases at V and 2 bases at J, with 10 bases between. This CDR3 has 14 residues. Germline CDR1 reads SGHRS; CDR2 reads YFSETQ. The CDR3 sequence is CASSFWGLNTEAFF. DNA of the CDR3: TGCGCCAGCAGCTTTTGGGGCCTCAACACTGAAGCTTTCTTT.

V and J are TRBV14 and TRBJ2-1; 7 bases match TRBD2. Trimming at V came to 4 bases and at J to 6 bases, leaving 12 bases not matched to a gene. This CDR3 is built from 16 residues. Germline V gives CDR1 SGHDN, CDR2 FVKESK. CDR3 in DNA: TGTGCCAGCAGCCGACGTGCAACGGGAGGATTCAATGAGCAGTTCTTC. Translating it yields CASSRRATGGFNEQFF. Full variable domain (outside the CDR3, taken from reference TRBV14 and TRBJ2-1): EAGVTQFPSHSVIEKGQTVTLRCDPISGHDNLYWYRRVMGKEIKFLLHFVKESKQDESGMPNNRFLAERTGGTYSTLKVQPAELEDSGVYFCASSRRATGGFNEQFFGPGTRLTVL.

This clone is a singleton in its sample. The rearrangement joins TRBV3-1 (or the pseudogene TRBV3-2) to TRBJ1-6; D may be TRBD1 (6 bases). This CDR3 comprises 14 residues. CDR1 is LGHDT and CDR2 is YNNKEL in the germline V gene (reference sequence). V dropped 0 bases and J dropped 9 bases, with 9 bases sitting between them. The CDR3 sequence: CASSQEDRVSPLHF. The CDR3, as DNA: TGTGCCAGCAGCCAAGAGGACAGAGTTTCACCCCTCCACTTT.

The chain is built from TRBV6-1 and TRBJ1-2, with 8 nucleotides matching TRBD1. The CDR3 length is 18 residues. J gave up 5 bases and V 1 base, and 15 bases lay outside the gene matches. CDR1 is MNHNS and CDR2 is SASEGT in the germline V gene. Written as DNA, the CDR3 is TGTGCCAGCAGTGAAGACTATTTGGCAGGGGGCCTTACTTATGGCTACACCTTC. Encoded protein: CASSEDYLAGGLTYGYTF.

J is TRBJ2-1 and V is TRBV5-1, with 8 bases that match TRBD1. The germline CDR1 and CDR2 sequences are SGHRS and YFSETQ. The CDR3 loop spans 15 amino acids. Trimming took 4 bases from V and 9 from J; bases not matched to a gene: 12. The CDR3: CASSDQGAPAGEQFF. The CDR3 nucleotides read TGCGCCAGCAGCGATCAGGGGGCTCCGGCCGGTGAGCAGTTCTTC.

This clone has a single count. Additional DNA sequences in this sample encode the identical CDR3. The chain is built from TRBV12-3 or TRBV12-4 and TRBJ2-7, with D perhaps TRBD1 (5 bases). CDR3 length: 12 amino acids. Between the trimmed V and J ends, which lost 3 bases and 4 bases, there was a span of 7 bases. CDR3 residues: CASSLAGYEQYF. Here the CDR3 DNA reads TGTGCCAGCAGTTTGGCAGGGTACGAGCAGTACTTC.

The chain has TRBV10-3 and TRBJ1-6; 7 bases match TRBD1. The V segment lost 9 bases and the J segment 10 bases; nucleotides outside the gene matches: 0. This CDR3 is built from 10 residues. The germline V gene encodes CDR1 ENHRY and CDR2 SYGVKD. This chain's CDR3 is CAIGGSPLHF. CDR3 DNA: TGTGCCATAGGGGGCTCACCCCTCCACTTT.

The gene calls are TRBV5-5 and TRBJ2-1; D ambiguous. The germline CDR1 and CDR2 sequences are SGHKS and YYEKEE (reference sequence). With 4 bases removed from V and 2 bases from J, the gap between germline ends came to 13 bases. CDR3 length: 15 residues. The CDR3 DNA reads TGTGCCAGCAGCCCCTGGCTAGACCCCTACAATGAGCAGTTCTTC. Translating gives CASSPWLDPYNEQFF.

The genes are TRBV6-5 and TRBJ2-7, with TRBD2 identical over 7 bases. Trimming removed 2 bases from V and 7 bases from J; junction bases left unmatched: 11. This CDR3 contains 15 residues. The germline V gene has CDR1 MNHEY and CDR2 SVGAGI. The CDR3 sequence: CASSYEAGLLREQYF. The CDR3 DNA reads TGTGCCAGCAGTTACGAAGCGGGGTTGCTGCGGGAGCAGTACTTC.

This clone was seen more than once but under ten times. The rearrangement joins TRBV4-1 to TRBJ1-2; TRBD1 agrees at 8 bases. Per germline, CDR1 MGHRA and CDR2 YSYEKL. The CDR3 runs 14 residues. V was clipped by 4 bases and J by 4 bases; unmatched bases: 5. CDR3 in DNA: TGCGCCAGCAGCCCTCAGGGGGCCGGCTATGGCTACACCTTC. It translates to CASSPQGAGYGYTF.

This sequence joins TRBV10-3 and TRBJ2-1, with D tentatively TRBD2 (6 bases). Germline values: CDR1 ENHRY, CDR2 SYGVKD. This CDR3 has 15 residues. The ends were cut back, 6 bases at V and 8 bases at J, with 20 bases in the middle. The CDR3 sequence: CAISGDWRVFDEQFF. In nucleotides, the CDR3 is TGTGCCATCAGCGGGGACTGGAGGGTGTTCGATGAGCAGTTCTTC.

This chain connects TRBV6-1 to TRBJ1-4; the D gene is possibly TRBD1 (6 bases). Germline-derived CDR1 and CDR2 are MNHNS and SASEGT. Trimming pared 3 bases from V and 1 base from J, leaving 12 bases between. The CDR3 is 16 residues long. CDR3 in amino acids: CASSDPWGQTNEKLFF. The DNA of the CDR3 is TGTGCCAGCAGTGATCCCTGGGGGCAAACTAATGAAAAACTGTTTTTT.

This clone was observed a few times. The chain is built from TRBV5-1 and TRBJ2-2; TRBD1 aligns across 7 bases. CDR1 is SGHRS, CDR2 YFSETQ, per germline. The CDR3 spans 16 residues. The junction had 11 bases not matched to a gene; V was cut back by 5 bases and J by 4 bases. CDR3 nucleotides: TGCGCCAGCAGTCCCCCGGGACAGAGATCCACCGGGGAGCTGTTTTTT. Its protein product is CASSPPGQRSTGELFF.

The rearrangement uses TRBV5-1 and TRBJ2-7, with TRBD1 matching 10 bases. Germline V gene data show CDR1 as SGHRS and CDR2 as YFSETQ. V shed 3 bases, J shed 3 bases, and the junction held 3 bases outside the gene matches. The CDR3 runs to 14 residues. CDR3 nucleotides: TGCGCCAGCAGCTGGGGGACAGGGGACTACGAGCAGTACTTC. As protein: CASSWGTGDYEQYF.

This sequence joins TRBV12-3 or TRBV12-4 and TRBJ1-4; TRBD1 might be the D (5 bases). This CDR3 region has 12 residues. V lost 3 bases to trimming and J lost 11 bases, with 10 bases between them. CDR3 protein: CASSLGGGKLFF. CDR3 bases: TGTGCCAGCAGTTTGGGGGGAGGCAAACTGTTTTTT.

CDR3 coding DNA: TGTGCCAGCAGCGTAAAGGGACAGGGTGTTTACACCGGGGAGCTGTTTTTT. Translated: CASSVKGQGVYTGELFF. The chain uses TRBV9 and TRBJ2-2; TRBD1 matches 9 bases. Per germline, CDR1 SGDLS and CDR2 YYNGEE. J lost 3 bases, V lost 1 base, and 7 bases had no gene match. This CDR3 is 17 amino acids long.

The chain links TRBV6-1 to TRBJ2-1; D possibly corresponds to TRBD2 (6 bases). Germline CDR1 is MNHNS and CDR2 is SASEGT. The CDR3 spans 17 residues. Trimming took off 1 base at V and 6 bases at J, with 19 bases between the two ends. CDR3 loop: CASSEDPGLASLNEQFF. The CDR3 DNA reads as TGTGCCAGCAGTGAAGACCCGGGACTCGCCAGTCTCAATGAGCAGTTCTTC.

The rearrangement uses TRBV30 and TRBJ2-1; TRBD2 aligns across 14 bases. The V segment lost 1 base and the J segment 0 bases; nucleotides outside the gene matches: 20. The germline V gene has CDR1 GTSNPN and CDR2 SVGIG (reference sequence). The CDR3 totals 23 residues. The CDR3 sequence is CAWSGGKTLRLAGGPSSYNEQFF. In nucleotides, the CDR3 is TGTGCCTGGAGTGGGGGGAAAACTCTTCGACTAGCGGGAGGGCCGAGCTCCTACAATGAGCAGTTCTTC.

This clone was seen once. The chain is built from TRBV6-5 and TRBJ2-5; 7 bases match TRBD2. The CDR3 runs to 16 residues. The ends lost 2 bases at V and 4 bases at J; junction bases unmatched: 10. Per germline, CDR1 MNHEY and CDR2 SVGAGI. The CDR3 bases are TGTGCCAGCAGTTACCCTCTCCCGGGGGGTGGAGAGACCCAGTACTTC. Translated, it gives CASSYPLPGGGETQYF.

The chain uses TRBV3-1 (or the pseudogene TRBV3-2) and TRBJ2-3; 8 bases agree with TRBD2. CDR1 and CDR2 from the germline V gene are LGHDT and YNNKEL (reference sequence). The junction had 3 bases not matched to a gene; V was cut back by 5 bases and J by 2 bases. This CDR3 contains 14 residues. The CDR3 sequence is CASSLTSATDTQYF. The DNA of the CDR3 is TGTGCCAGCAGCTTGACTAGCGCCACAGATACGCAGTATTTT.